Listed here are 16 T cell receptor beta chains from one sample, sequenced in a study of T cells after yellow fever vaccination. TCRdb reprocessed the 5' RACE reads with MiXCR, giving one entry per CDR3 protein. Of hundreds of thousands of distinct CDR3 sequences listed, 9.5% to 13% were seen once; the top ten hold less than 20%. The starting material was PBMCs, obtained on the day of the first yellow fever vaccination. The source of these receptors is a young man who received the YFV17D yellow fever vaccine.

This clonotype was recorded a few times. The V gene is TRBV12-3 or TRBV12-4, the J gene TRBJ2-7; maybe TRBD1 (6 bases). The CDR3 has 14 residues. Between the trimmed V and J ends, which lost 2 bases and 3 bases, there was a span of 11 bases. CDR3 region: CASSLRGNDYEQYF. Here the CDR3 DNA reads TGTGCCAGCAGTTTAAGGGGGAACGACTACGAGCAGTACTTC.

The rearrangement uses TRBV5-4 and TRBJ2-3; TRBD2 matches 8 bases. The trim removed 4 bases at V and 2 bases at J, leaving 6 bases unmatched. The CDR3 spans 15 residues. The germline gives CDR1 SGHNT, CDR2 YYREEE (reference sequence). CDR3 in DNA: TGTGCCAGCAGCCCGGGGGGGGTACTCACAGATACGCAGTATTTT. It translates to CASSPGGVLTDTQYF.

CDR3 sequence: CASSRVVSLNEQFF. The CDR3 bases are TGTGCCAGTAGTCGCGTAGTGTCTTTAAATGAGCAGTTCTTC. The genes are TRBV19 and TRBJ2-1; D is unresolved. Trimming stripped 5 bases from V and 7 bases from J, with 15 bases between. CDR3 size: 14 residues. In germline, CDR1 is LNHDA, CDR2 SQIVND (reference sequence).

In its sample, this clonotype was seen a few times. The gene calls are TRBV7-2 and TRBJ1-2; D not resolved. Germline V gene sequence: CDR1 SGHTA, CDR2 FQGNSA. The CDR3 has 13 residues. Trimming took off 2 bases at V and 0 bases at J, with 4 bases between the two ends. The CDR3 reads CASSLQTNYGYTF. The DNA of the CDR3 is TGTGCCAGCAGCTTACAGACTAACTATGGCTACACCTTC.

The chain couples TRBV28 to TRBJ2-3, with D perhaps assigned TRBD1 or TRBD2 (5 bases each). This CDR3 has 14 residues. Germline V gene lookup returns CDR1 MDHEN and CDR2 SYDVKM. V lost 8 bases to trimming and J lost 1 base, with 13 bases between them. In nucleotides, the CDR3 is TGTGCCAGCGCCGGGACGTCGGGCACAGATACGCAGTATTTT. Amino acid sequence: CASAGTSGTDTQYF.

This chain connects TRBV5-1 to TRBJ2-7; TRBD1 aligns across 11 bases. CDR3 size: 14 residues. After removal of 3 bases from V and 2 bases from J, the junction contained 1 base not matched to a gene. The germline gives CDR1 SGHRS, CDR2 YFSETQ. The CDR3 DNA is TGCGCCAGCAGCTGGGGACAGGGGGCCTACGAGCAGTACTTC. Translation: CASSWGQGAYEQYF.

This clonotype was seen only a few times. The J gene is TRBJ2-3, the V gene TRBV12-3 or TRBV12-4; D possibly uses TRBD1 or TRBD2 (5 bases each). This CDR3 region has 14 residues. The ends were cut back, 10 bases at V and 3 bases at J, with 17 bases in the middle. The CDR3: CAIPSPGATDTQYF. The CDR3 DNA reads TGTGCCATCCCCTCACCCGGGGCGACAGATACGCAGTATTTT.

This clonotype was seen repeatedly, ten times or more. The V gene is TRBV12-3 or TRBV12-4, the J gene TRBJ2-3, with a weak D call TRBD1 (6 bases). V dropped 4 bases and J dropped 5 bases, with 19 bases sitting between them. The CDR3 extends over 16 amino acids. CDR3 loop: CASSSSAGAQGDTQYF. The CDR3 coding sequence is TGTGCCAGCAGTTCCTCGGCAGGGGCGCAAGGAGATACGCAGTATTTT.

This chain links TRBV6-2 or TRBV6-3 with TRBJ2-5; tentatively, D is TRBD1 (5 bases). Trimming took off 5 bases at V and 2 bases at J, with 12 bases between the two ends. CDR3 length: 14 residues. CDR1 and CDR2 (germline): MNHEY, SVGEGT. Here the CDR3 DNA reads TGTGCCAGCAGTCATAGGGGTTATCAAGAGACCCAGTACTTC. The encoded protein is CASSHRGYQETQYF.

Comments on this clonotype: A much larger clone sits a single nucleotide away, making a read error possible. V usage is TRBV2 and J usage is TRBJ2-5; no definite D call. The CDR3 runs to 14 residues. Germline V gives CDR1 SNHLY, CDR2 FYNNEI. CDR3 sequence (DNA): TGTGCAGTGGCGTCCACCGGCACTGGGGAGACCCAGTACTTC. Its translation: CAVASTGTGETQYF.

This clonotype was seen more than once but under ten times. The chain has TRBV12-3 or TRBV12-4 and TRBJ1-5, with D possibly being TRBD1 (5 bases). Trimming took 8 bases from V and 1 from J, leaving 12 bases between them. There are 14 residues in the CDR3. The CDR3 loop is CASARDSSNQPQHF. DNA of the CDR3: TGTGCCAGCGCCCGAGACAGCAGCAATCAGCCCCAGCATTTT.

This clonotype was observed a few times. V usage is TRBV12-3 or TRBV12-4 and J usage is TRBJ2-1, with D perhaps matching TRBD1 (5 bases). Trimming stripped 0 bases from V and 12 bases from J, with 6 bases between. This CDR3 is built from 11 residues. The chain's CDR3 is CASSLATAQFF. The CDR3, as DNA: TGTGCCAGCAGTTTAGCGACAGCGCAGTTCTTC.

In its sample, this clonotype was seen a few times. The J gene is TRBJ1-2, the V gene TRBV9; weak D call: TRBD1 (5 bases). V dropped 4 bases and J dropped 8 bases, with 24 bases sitting between them. This CDR3 has 16 residues. Germline assignment: CDR1 SGDLS and CDR2 YYNGEE. CDR3 nucleotides: TGTGCCAGCAGCCCCCCGGGGACTTCAGTGGGTTACGGCTACACCTTC. The encoded protein is CASSPPGTSVGYGYTF.

The J gene is TRBJ2-1, the V gene TRBV6-1; D is possibly TRBD2 (6 bases). CDR1 and CDR2 (germline): MNHNS, SASEGT. The CDR3 spans 13 residues. V was trimmed by 6 bases and J by 5 bases, leaving 11 bases between them. The CDR3 DNA reads as TGTGCCAGCAGCCGGGGACTGCACAATGAGCAGTTCTTC. Protein product: CASSRGLHNEQFF.

A few counts support this clonotype. J is TRBJ2-7 and V is TRBV18; D may be TRBD2 (6 bases). The germline V gene has CDR1 KGHSH and CDR2 LQKENI. The CDR3 is 12 residues long. The germline V and J ends were trimmed by 4 bases and 5 bases, with 9 bases remaining between them. CDR3 DNA: TGTGCCAGCTCACAGGGGAGGAACGAGCAGTACGTC. It is translated as CASSQGRNEQYV.

This clonotype has only a few counts. The chain couples TRBV2 to TRBJ2-2; tentative D call: TRBD1 (6 bases). The ends were cut back, 6 bases at V and 1 base at J, with 9 bases in the middle. CDR1 SNHLY and CDR2 FYNNEI come from the germline V gene. The CDR3 length is 14 residues. CDR3 region: CASSGTLNTGELFF. The CDR3 region has the DNA TGTGCCAGCAGCGGGACACTGAACACCGGGGAGCTGTTTTTT.